The rows below give T cell receptor beta chains drawn from one sample of a study of blood T cell repertoires in COVID-19. Sequencing used immunoSEQ multiplex PCR; TCRdb keeps in-frame clones, though not all of them. The table records some 160,000 clones, around four fifths of them present only once. Source material: peripheral blood. Every receptor here comes from an elderly woman with COVID-19, enrolled during active disease. Each CDR3 is given with its conserved first and last residue. Each record gives: clone size, J gene, V gene, D gene, CDR3 protein, CDR3 DNA. A D gene is named only where the DNA matches it firmly. Only some rows state a clone size, as once, few, many or a class for expanded clones.

size: -; J: TRBJ1-5; V: TRBV19; D: TRBD1; CDR3: CASRVDRGNQPQHF; DNA: TGTGCCAGTAGGGTAGACAGGGGCAATCAGCCCCAGCATTTT
size: -; J: TRBJ1-1; V: TRBV12-3/TRBV12-4; D: TRBD1; CDR3: CASSRQGSTEAFF; DNA: TGTGCCAGCAGCCGACAGGGAAGCACTGAAGCTTTCTTT
size: few; J: TRBJ1-5; V: TRBV11-2; D: -; CDR3: CASSLDRGQPQHF; DNA: TGTGCCAGCAGCTTAGATCGCGGTCAGCCCCAGCATTTT
size: -; J: TRBJ2-5; V: TRBV5-1; D: TRBD2; CDR3: CASSLVSSGGEETQYF; DNA: TGCGCCAGCAGCTTGGTTTCTAGCGGGGGGGAAGAGACCCAGTACTTC
size: -; J: TRBJ2-1; V: TRBV27; D: TRBD2; CDR3: CASSPPLGLAGANEQFF; DNA: TGTGCCAGCAGTCCCCCATTGGGACTAGCGGGAGCAAATGAGCAGTTCTTC
size: few; J: TRBJ2-1; V: TRBV4-2; D: -; CDR3: CASSQGLGLFLTYNEQFF; DNA: TGTGCCAGCAGCCAAGGACTAGGCCTTTTCCTTACCTACAATGAGCAGTTCTTC
size: few; J: TRBJ2-1; V: TRBV5-1; D: TRBD2; CDR3: CASSRTSGRVVSNEQFF; DNA: TGCGCCAGCAGCCGGACTAGCGGGAGGGTCGTGTCCAATGAGCAGTTCTTC
size: -; J: TRBJ2-7; V: TRBV18; D: TRBD1; CDR3: CASSGDRGLDEQYF; DNA: TGTGCCAGCTCAGGGGACAGGGGGCTCGACGAGCAGTACTTC
size: -; J: TRBJ2-3; V: TRBV4-1; D: -; CDR3: CASSPWSNTDTQYF; DNA: TGCGCCAGCAGCCCCTGGAGCAACACAGATACGCAGTATTTT
size: -; J: TRBJ2-5; V: TRBV19; D: -; CDR3: CASSSDIRKTQYF; DNA: TGTGCCAGTAGTTCGGACATCAGAAAGACCCAGTACTTC
size: -; J: TRBJ2-7; V: TRBV3-1/TRBV3-2; D: -; CDR3: CASSQDYLGLEQYF; DNA: TGTGCCAGCAGCCAAGATTATCTTGGGCTCGAGCAGTACTTC
size: -; J: TRBJ1-2; V: TRBV28; D: TRBD1; CDR3: CASSATGTSYGYTF; DNA: TGTGCCAGCAGTGCGACAGGGACTTCCTATGGCTACACCTTC
size: once; J: TRBJ1-3; V: TRBV9; D: -; CDR3: CASSSGSRDTIYF; DNA: TGTGCCAGCAGCTCCGGAAGCCGGGACACCATATATTTT
size: -; J: TRBJ1-5; V: TRBV3-1/TRBV3-2; D: -; CDR3: CASSQAGVGGNQPQHF; DNA: TGTGCCAGCAGCCAAGCAGGGGTAGGAGGCAATCAGCCCCAGCATTTT